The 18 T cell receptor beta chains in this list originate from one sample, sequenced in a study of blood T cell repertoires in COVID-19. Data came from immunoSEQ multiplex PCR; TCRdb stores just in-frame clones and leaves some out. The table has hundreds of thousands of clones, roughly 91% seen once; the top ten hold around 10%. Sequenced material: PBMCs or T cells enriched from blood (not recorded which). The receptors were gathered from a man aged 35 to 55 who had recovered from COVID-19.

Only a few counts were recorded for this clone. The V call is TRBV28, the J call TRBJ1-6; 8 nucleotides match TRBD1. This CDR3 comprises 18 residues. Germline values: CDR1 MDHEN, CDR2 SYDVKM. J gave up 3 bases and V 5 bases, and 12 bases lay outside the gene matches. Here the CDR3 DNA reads TGTGCCAGCAGTGGTACAGGGGGTGCTCTGGTCTATAATTCACCCCTCCACTTT. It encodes CASSGTGGALVYNSPLHF. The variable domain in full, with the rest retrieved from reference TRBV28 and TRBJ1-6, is DVKVTQSSRYLVKRTGEKVFLECVQDMDHENMFWYRQDPGLGLRLIYFSYDVKMKEKGDIPEGYSVSREKKERFSLILESASTNQTSMYLCASSGTGGALVYNSPLHFGNGTRLTVT.

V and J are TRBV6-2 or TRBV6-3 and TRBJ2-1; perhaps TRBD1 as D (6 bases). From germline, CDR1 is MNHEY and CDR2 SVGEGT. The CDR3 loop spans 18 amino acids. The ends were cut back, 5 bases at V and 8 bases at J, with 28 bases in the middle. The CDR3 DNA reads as TGTGCCAGCAGTAGGGGGACCACCCTCGCTGGAGAGCCCGATGAGCAGTTCTTC. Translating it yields CASSRGTTLAGEPDEQFF.

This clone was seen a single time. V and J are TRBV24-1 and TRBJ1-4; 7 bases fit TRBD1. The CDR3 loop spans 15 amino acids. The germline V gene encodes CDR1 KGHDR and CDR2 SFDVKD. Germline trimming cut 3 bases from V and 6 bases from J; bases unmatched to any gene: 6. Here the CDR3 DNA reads TGTGCCACCAGTGATCGACAGGGAGTGCATGAAAAACTGTTTTTT. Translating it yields CATSDRQGVHEKLFF.

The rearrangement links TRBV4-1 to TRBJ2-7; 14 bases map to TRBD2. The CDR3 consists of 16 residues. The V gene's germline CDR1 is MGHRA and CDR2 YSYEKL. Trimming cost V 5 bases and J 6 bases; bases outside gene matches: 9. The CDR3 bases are TGCGCCAGCAGCAGACTAGCGGGGGGGAATGGTGGCGAGCAGTACTTC. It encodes CASSRLAGGNGGEQYF.

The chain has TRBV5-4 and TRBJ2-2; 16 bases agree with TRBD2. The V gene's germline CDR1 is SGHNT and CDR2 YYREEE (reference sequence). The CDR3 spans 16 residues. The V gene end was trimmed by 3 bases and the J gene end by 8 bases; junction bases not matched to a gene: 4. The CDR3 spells CASSSSGLAGGGELFF. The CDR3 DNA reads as TGTGCCAGCAGCTCTTCGGGACTAGCGGGAGGGGGGGAGCTGTTTTTT.

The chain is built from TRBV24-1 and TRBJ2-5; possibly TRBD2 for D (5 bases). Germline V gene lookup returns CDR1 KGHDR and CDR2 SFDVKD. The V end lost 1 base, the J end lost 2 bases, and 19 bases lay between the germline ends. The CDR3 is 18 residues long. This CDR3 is CATSDFVGAPGIQETQYF. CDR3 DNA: TGTGCCACCAGTGATTTCGTGGGCGCCCCGGGGATACAAGAGACCCAGTACTTC.

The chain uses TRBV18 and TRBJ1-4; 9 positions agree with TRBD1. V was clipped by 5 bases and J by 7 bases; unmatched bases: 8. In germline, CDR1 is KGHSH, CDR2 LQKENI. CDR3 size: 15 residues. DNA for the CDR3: TGTGCCAGCTCATCGTCCTGGGACAGGGCTGAAAAACTGTTTTTT. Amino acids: CASSSSWDRAEKLFF.

Here the CDR3 DNA reads TGTGCCAGCAGCCAAGAGAGGCCAGGGGACGGTCGACGTGGCTACACCTTC. It yields the protein CASSQERPGDGRRGYTF. The V call is TRBV3-1 (or the pseudogene TRBV3-2), the J call TRBJ1-2, with D perhaps TRBD1 (6 bases). The germline CDR1 and CDR2 sequences are LGHDT and YNNKEL (reference sequence). The CDR3 consists of 17 residues. V dropped 0 bases and J dropped 7 bases, with 21 bases sitting between them.

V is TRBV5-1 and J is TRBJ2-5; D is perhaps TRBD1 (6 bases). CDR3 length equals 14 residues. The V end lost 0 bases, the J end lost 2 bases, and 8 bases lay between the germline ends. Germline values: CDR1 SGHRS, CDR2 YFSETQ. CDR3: CASSLGRGQETQYF. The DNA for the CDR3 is TGCGCCAGCAGCTTGGGCAGGGGTCAAGAGACCCAGTACTTC.

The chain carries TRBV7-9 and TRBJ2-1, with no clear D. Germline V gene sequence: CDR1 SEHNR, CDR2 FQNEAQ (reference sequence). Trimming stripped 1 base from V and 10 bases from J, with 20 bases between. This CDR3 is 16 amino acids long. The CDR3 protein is CASSLGLGRFTEEQFF. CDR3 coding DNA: TGTGCCAGCAGCTTAGGTTTGGGCAGGTTCACAGAGGAGCAGTTCTTC.

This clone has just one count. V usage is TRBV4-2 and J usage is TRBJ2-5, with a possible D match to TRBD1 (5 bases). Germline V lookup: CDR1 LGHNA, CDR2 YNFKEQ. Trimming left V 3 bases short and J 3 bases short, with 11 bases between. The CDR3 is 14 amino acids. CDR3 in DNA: TGTGCCAGCAGCCATCCCGGCAGGGAAGAGACCCAGTACTTC. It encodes CASSHPGREETQYF.

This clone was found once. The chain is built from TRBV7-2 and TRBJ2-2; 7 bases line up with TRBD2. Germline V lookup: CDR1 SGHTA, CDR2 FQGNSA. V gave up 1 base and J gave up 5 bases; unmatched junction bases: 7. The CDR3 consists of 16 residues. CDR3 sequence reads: CASSLDAGVGTGELFF. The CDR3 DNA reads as TGTGCCAGCAGCTTAGACGCGGGAGTCGGAACCGGGGAGCTGTTTTTT.

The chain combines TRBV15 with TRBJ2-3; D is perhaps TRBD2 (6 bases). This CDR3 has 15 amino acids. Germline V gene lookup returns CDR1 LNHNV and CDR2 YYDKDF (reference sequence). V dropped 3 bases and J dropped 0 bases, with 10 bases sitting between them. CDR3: CATSRGGASTDTQYF. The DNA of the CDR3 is TGTGCCACCAGCAGGGGGGGAGCTAGCACAGATACGCAGTATTTT.

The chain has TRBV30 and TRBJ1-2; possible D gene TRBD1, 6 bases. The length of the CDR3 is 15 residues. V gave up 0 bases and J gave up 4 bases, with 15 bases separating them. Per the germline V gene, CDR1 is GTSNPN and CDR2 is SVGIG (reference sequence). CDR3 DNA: TGTGCCTGGAGTGTAGGCAGGGGACATACCTATGGCTACACCTTC. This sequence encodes CAWSVGRGHTYGYTF.

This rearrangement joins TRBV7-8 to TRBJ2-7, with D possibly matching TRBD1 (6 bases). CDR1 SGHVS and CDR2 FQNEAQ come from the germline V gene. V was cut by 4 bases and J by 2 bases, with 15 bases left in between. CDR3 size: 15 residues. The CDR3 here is CASSSYAQGPYEQYF. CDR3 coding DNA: TGTGCCAGCAGCTCGTACGCACAGGGACCCTACGAGCAGTACTTC.

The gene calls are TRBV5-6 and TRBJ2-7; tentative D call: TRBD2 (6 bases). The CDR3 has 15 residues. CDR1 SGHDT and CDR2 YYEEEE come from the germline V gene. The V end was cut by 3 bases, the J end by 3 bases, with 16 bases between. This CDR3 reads CASSSGLGPLYEQYF. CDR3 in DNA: TGTGCCAGCAGCTCGGGACTGGGCCCGCTCTACGAGCAGTACTTC.

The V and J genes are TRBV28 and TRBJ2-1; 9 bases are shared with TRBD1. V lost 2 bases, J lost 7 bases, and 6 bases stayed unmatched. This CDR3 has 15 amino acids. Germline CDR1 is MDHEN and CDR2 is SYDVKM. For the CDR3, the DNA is TGTGCCAGCAGTTTAAGGACAGGGGTTGGGAATGAGCAGTTCTTC. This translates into CASSLRTGVGNEQFF. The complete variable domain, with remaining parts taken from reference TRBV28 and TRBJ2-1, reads DVKVTQSSRYLVKRTGEKVFLECVQDMDHENMFWYRQDPGLGLRLIYFSYDVKMKEKGDIPEGYSVSREKKERFSLILESASTNQTSMYLCASSLRTGVGNEQFFGPGTRLTVL.

The CDR3 coding sequence is TGTGCCAGCAGGGCCGACAGAAGCTCTGGAAACACCATATATTTT. Translation gives CASRADRSSGNTIYF. The rearrangement joins TRBV6-5 to TRBJ1-3, with D tentatively TRBD1 (5 bases). This CDR3 region has 15 residues. The germline V and J ends were trimmed by 6 bases and 0 bases, with 12 bases remaining between them. The germline gives CDR1 MNHEY, CDR2 SVGAGI.